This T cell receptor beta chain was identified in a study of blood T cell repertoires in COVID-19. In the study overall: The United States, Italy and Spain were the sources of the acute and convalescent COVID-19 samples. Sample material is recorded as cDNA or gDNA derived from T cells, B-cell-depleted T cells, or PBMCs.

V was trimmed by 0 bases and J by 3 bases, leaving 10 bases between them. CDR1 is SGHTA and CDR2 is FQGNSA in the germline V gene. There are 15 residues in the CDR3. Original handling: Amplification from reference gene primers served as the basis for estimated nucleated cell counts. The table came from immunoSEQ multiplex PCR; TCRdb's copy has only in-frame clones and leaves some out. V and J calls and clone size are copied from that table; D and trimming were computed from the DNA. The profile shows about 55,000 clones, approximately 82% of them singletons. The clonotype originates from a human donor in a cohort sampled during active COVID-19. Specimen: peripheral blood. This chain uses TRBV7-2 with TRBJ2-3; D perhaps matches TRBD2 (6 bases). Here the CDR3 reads CASSLATRGTDTQYF. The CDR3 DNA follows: TGTGCCAGCAGCTTAGCGACTAGGGGAACAGATACGCAGTATTTT.